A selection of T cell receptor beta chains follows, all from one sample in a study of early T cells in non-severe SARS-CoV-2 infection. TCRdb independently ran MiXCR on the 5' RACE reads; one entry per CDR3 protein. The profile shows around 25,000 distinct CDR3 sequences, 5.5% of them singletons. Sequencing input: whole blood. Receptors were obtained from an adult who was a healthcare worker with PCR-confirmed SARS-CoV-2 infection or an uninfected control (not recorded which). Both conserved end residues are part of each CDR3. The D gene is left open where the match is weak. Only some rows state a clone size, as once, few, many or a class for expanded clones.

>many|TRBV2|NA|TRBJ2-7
CASVDSYEQYF
TGTGCCAGCGTGGACAGCTACGAGCAGTACTTC
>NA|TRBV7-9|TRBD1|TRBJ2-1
CASSLVGQGITNEQFF
TGTGCCAGCAGCTTAGTGGGACAGGGAATTACGAATGAGCAGTTCTTC
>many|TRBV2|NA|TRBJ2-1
CASSASGADEQFF
TGTGCCAGCAGTGCCTCAGGGGCCGATGAGCAGTTCTTC
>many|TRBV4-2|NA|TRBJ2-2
CASSQEQGRGTGELFF
TGTGCCAGCAGCCAAGAACAGGGACGCGGCACCGGGGAGCTGTTTTTT
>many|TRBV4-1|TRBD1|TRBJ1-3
CASSQPTRTGLSNTIYF
TGCGCCAGCAGCCAACCCACGAGGACAGGGCTAAGCAACACCATATATTTT
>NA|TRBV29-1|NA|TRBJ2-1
CSVAGERLWEQFF
TGCAGCGTAGCAGGGGAGAGACTTTGGGAGCAGTTCTTC
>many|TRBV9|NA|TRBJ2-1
CASSVDYPGVNNEQFF
TGTGCCAGCAGCGTAGACTACCCGGGGGTGAACAATGAGCAGTTCTTC
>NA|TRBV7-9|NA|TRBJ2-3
CASSSYRAEDTQYF
TGTGCCAGCAGCTCTTACAGGGCAGAAGATACGCAGTATTTT
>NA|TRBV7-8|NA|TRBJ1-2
CASSFGEKAGYTF
TGTGCCAGCAGCTTCGGGGAGAAGGCTGGCTACACCTTC
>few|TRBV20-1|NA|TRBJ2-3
CSANQDRPTDTQYF
TGCAGTGCTAACCAGGACCGCCCCACAGATACGCAGTATTTT
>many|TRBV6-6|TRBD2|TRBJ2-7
CASSYSRGSGGPGGGEQYF
TGTGCCAGCAGTTACTCGAGGGGTAGCGGGGGGCCCGGAGGTGGCGAGCAGTACTTC
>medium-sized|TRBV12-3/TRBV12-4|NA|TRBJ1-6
CASSTTPGHDNSPLHF
TGTGCCAGCAGTACGACCCCCGGACACGATAATTCACCCCTCCACTTT
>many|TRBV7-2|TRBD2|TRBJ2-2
CASSLGLAGGIRNTGELFF
TGTGCCAGCAGCCTAGGGCTAGCGGGGGGGATAAGGAACACCGGGGAGCTGTTTTTT
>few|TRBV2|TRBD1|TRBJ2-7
CASSQRDSSYEQYF
TGTGCCAGTTCTCAGAGGGACAGCTCCTACGAGCAGTACTTC
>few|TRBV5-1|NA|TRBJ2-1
CASSPPGGRNEQFF
TGCGCCAGCAGCCCCCCCGGGGGCCGGAATGAGCAGTTCTTC
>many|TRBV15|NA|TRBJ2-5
CATSRDVSRRETQYF
TGTGCCACCAGCAGAGATGTGAGTCGTCGGGAGACCCAGTACTTC
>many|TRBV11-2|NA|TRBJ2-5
CASSSRWGTQETQYF
TGTGCCAGCAGCTCGAGATGGGGTACCCAAGAGACCCAGTACTTC
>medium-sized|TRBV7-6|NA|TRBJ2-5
CASSLWGSQETQYF
TGTGCCAGCAGCTTATGGGGCAGCCAAGAGACCCAGTACTTC
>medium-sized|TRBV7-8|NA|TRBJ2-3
CASSFRLPGATTSTDTQYF
TGTGCCAGCAGCTTTAGGCTGCCGGGGGCGACAACTAGCACAGATACGCAGTATTTT
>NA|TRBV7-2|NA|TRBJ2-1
CASSLAFGTYNEQFF
TGTGCCAGCAGCTTAGCGTTTGGTACCTACAATGAGCAGTTCTTC
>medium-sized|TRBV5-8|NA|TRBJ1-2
CASSLYGGMDGYTF
TGTGCCAGCAGCTTGTATGGGGGAATGGATGGCTACACCTTC
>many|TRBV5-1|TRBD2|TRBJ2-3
CASSPRTSGTDTQYF
TGCGCCAGCAGCCCCCGGACTAGCGGCACAGATACGCAGTATTTT
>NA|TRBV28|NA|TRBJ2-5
CASSPADEKQETQYF
TGTGCCAGCAGCCCCGCGGATGAGAAACAAGAGACCCAGTACTTC
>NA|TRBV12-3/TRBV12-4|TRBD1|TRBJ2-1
CASTQGVSYNEQFF
TGTGCCAGCACTCAGGGGGTTTCCTACAATGAGCAGTTCTTC
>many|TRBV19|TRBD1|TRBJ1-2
CASSIRTKTGVSPYGYTF
TGTGCCAGTAGTATTCGAACGAAAACAGGGGTGTCCCCCTATGGCTACACCTTC
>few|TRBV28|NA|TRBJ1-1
CASSLMGLEHTEAFF
TGTGCCAGCAGTTTAATGGGTTTGGAGCACACTGAAGCTTTCTTT
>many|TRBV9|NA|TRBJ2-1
CASSVAGHSEQFF
TGTGCCAGCAGCGTAGCGGGGCACAGTGAGCAGTTCTTC
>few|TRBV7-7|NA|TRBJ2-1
CASSLGPGNNEQFF
TGTGCTAGCAGCTTAGGGCCAGGCAACAATGAGCAGTTCTTC
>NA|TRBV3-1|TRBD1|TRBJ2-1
CASSNPGQYNEQFF
TGTGCCAGCAGCAACCCGGGACAGTACAATGAGCAGTTCTTC
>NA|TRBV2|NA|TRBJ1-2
CASRAFSGGNYGYTF
TGTGCCAGCAGAGCTTTTAGTGGAGGTAACTATGGCTACACCTTC
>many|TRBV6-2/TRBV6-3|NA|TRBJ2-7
CASSYQAYEQYF
TGTGCCAGCAGTTACCAGGCCTACGAGCAGTACTTC
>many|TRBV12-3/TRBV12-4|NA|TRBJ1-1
CASSFQGRTEAFF
TGTGCCAGCAGTTTCCAGGGGAGGACTGAAGCTTTCTTT
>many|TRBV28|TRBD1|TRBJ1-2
CASSFRDRATYGYTF
TGTGCCAGCAGTTTTCGGGACAGGGCGACATATGGCTACACCTTC
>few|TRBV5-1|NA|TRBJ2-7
CASSPGGADEQYF
TGCGCCAGCAGCCCGGGTGGCGCCGACGAGCAGTACTTC
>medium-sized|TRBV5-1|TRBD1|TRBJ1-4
CASSSNRGLGEKLFF
TGCGCCAGCAGCTCGAACAGGGGTTTGGGCGAAAAACTGTTTTTT
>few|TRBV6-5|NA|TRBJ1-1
CASSNQRTLNTEAFF
TGTGCCAGCAGTAACCAGAGGACATTGAACACTGAAGCTTTCTTT
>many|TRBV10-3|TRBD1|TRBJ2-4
CAIRAGTGVGVAKNIQYF
TGTGCCATTAGAGCCGGGACAGGTGTCGGGGTAGCCAAAAACATTCAGTACTTC
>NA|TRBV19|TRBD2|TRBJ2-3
CASSISGPSTDTQYF
TGTGCCAGTAGTATTAGCGGGCCTAGCACAGATACGCAGTATTTT
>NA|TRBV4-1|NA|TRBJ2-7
CASSQEDGSWYEQYF
TGCGCCAGCAGCCAAGAAGACGGGTCCTGGTACGAGCAGTACTTC
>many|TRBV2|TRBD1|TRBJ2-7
CASSDQGVGYEQYF
TGTGCCAGCAGTGACCAGGGGGTGGGTTACGAGCAGTACTTC
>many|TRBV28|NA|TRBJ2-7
CASSSGTVVYEQYF
TGTGCCAGCAGTTCCGGGACGGTCGTCTACGAGCAGTACTTC
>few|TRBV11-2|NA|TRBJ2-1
CASSAGTASYNEQFF
TGTGCCAGCAGCGCGGGGACAGCTTCCTACAATGAGCAGTTCTTC
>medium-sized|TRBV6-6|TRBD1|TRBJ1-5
CASSVSGTGFRQPQHF
TGTGCCAGCAGCGTTTCCGGGACAGGGTTTCGTCAGCCCCAGCATTTT
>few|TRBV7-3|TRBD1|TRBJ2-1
CASSRQGLDYNEQFF
TGTGCCAGCAGCCGACAGGGTCTTGACTACAATGAGCAGTTCTTC
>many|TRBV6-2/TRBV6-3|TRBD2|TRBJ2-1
CASSYSLLAGSYNEQFF
TGTGCCAGCAGTTACTCCCTACTAGCGGGGAGCTACAATGAGCAGTTCTTC
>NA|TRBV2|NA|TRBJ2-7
CASSVSSSSYEQYF
TGTGCCAGCAGTGTTTCCTCGAGCTCCTACGAGCAGTACTTC
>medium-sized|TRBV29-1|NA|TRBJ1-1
CSAADRSYTEAFF
TGCAGCGCGGCCGACAGGTCATACACTGAAGCTTTCTTT